The rows below give T cell receptor beta chains drawn from one sample of a study of CD8+ T cells in alopecia areata. Sequencing used immunoSEQ multiplex PCR; TCRdb keeps in-frame clones, though not all of them. The table has some 210,000 clones, 66% seen once; the top ten hold 0.95% to 1.5%. Source: CD4+ T cells sorted from blood, taken at week 44, from a patient treated with tofacitinib. The receptors stem from a human donor with alopecia areata. CDR3s include the opening cysteine and the closing phenylalanine or tryptophan. A D gene is named only where the DNA matches it firmly. Some rows mark clone size as missing; the rest say once, few, many or name a class of expanded clone.

TRBV11-2,TRBJ2-2,-,-,CASRLGGSGITGELFF,TGTGCCAGCAGGCTGGGGGGATCGGGGATCACCGGGGAGCTGTTTTTT
TRBV7-9,TRBJ1-1,-,-,CASLSWQTNTEAFF,TGTGCCAGCCTGTCGTGGCAGACGAACACTGAAGCTTTCTTT
TRBV5-1,TRBJ2-7,-,-,CASRAYGTTYEQYF,TGCGCCAGCAGGGCCTACGGGACAACCTACGAGCAGTACTTC
TRBV25-1,TRBJ2-5,-,-,CASRQETQYF,TGTGCCAGCAGACAAGAGACCCAGTACTTC
TRBV5-6,TRBJ1-1,-,-,CASSGVYTEAFF,TGTGCCAGCAGCGGAGTTTACACTGAAGCTTTCTTT
TRBV27,TRBJ2-7,-,-,CASSYRGGYEQYF,TGTGCCAGCAGTTATCGTGGGGGCTACGAGCAGTACTTC
TRBV29-1,TRBJ1-2,-,-,CSVDTRSDRSHYGYTF,TGCAGCGTTGATACGAGGTCTGACAGGTCACACTATGGCTACACCTTC
TRBV4-3,TRBJ2-3,-,-,CASSQEGHPTDTQYF,TGCGCCAGCAGCCAAGAGGGCCACCCGACAGATACGCAGTATTTT
TRBV6-1,TRBJ2-7,few,-,CASSVDGGLGEQYF,TGTGCCAGCAGCGTCGACGGTGGTTTGGGGGAGCAGTACTTC
TRBV29-1,TRBJ2-1,-,-,CSVDYMGLRNNEQFF,TGCAGCGTTGATTATATGGGGTTAAGGAACAATGAGCAGTTCTTC
TRBV6-1,TRBJ1-1,-,-,CASSVLRDTEAFF,TGTGCCAGCAGTGTTTTAAGGGACACTGAAGCTTTCTTT
TRBV2,TRBJ1-6,-,-,CASTFREGGSPLHF,TGTGCCAGCACCTTCAGGGAAGGGGGTTCACCCCTCCACTTT
TRBV30,TRBJ1-4,-,-,CAWSENEKLFF,TGTGCCTGGAGTGAGAATGAAAAACTGTTTTTT
TRBV14,TRBJ2-5,-,-,CASSQVGWRETQYF,TGTGCCAGCAGCCAAGTCGGGTGGCGGGAGACCCAGTACTTC
TRBV30,TRBJ1-5,-,TRBD1,CAWSPGTAGHYSNQPQHF,TGTGCCTGGAGTCCCGGGACAGCGGGACATTATAGCAATCAGCCCCAGCATTTT
TRBV19,TRBJ1-1,-,TRBD1,CATKGITGAGSITEAFF,TGTGCCACCAAAGGGATCACAGGGGCCGGATCAATAACTGAAGCTTTCTTT
TRBV29-1,TRBJ2-5,few,-,CSGWDPETQYF,TGCAGCGGCTGGGACCCCGAGACCCAGTACTTC
TRBV9,TRBJ1-1,few,-,CASSVGAHPEDTEAFF,TGTGCCAGCAGCGTAGGGGCCCACCCCGAGGACACTGAAGCTTTCTTT
TRBV29-1,TRBJ2-7,-,-,CSVEGGPYEQYF,TGCAGCGTTGAGGGGGGCCCCTACGAGCAGTACTTC
TRBV7-2,TRBJ2-5,-,-,CASSFPFKETQYF,TGTGCCAGCAGCTTCCCCTTCAAAGAGACCCAGTACTTC
TRBV19,TRBJ1-1,few,-,CASSLDSNTEAFF,TGTGCCAGTAGTTTGGACTCCAACACTGAAGCTTTCTTT
TRBV29-1,TRBJ2-5,few,TRBD1,CSVAPGQAQGTQYF,TGCAGCGTCGCCCCCGGACAGGCCCAAGGGACCCAGTACTTC
TRBV6-5,TRBJ1-1,-,-,CASSLFGGQVEAFF,TGTGCCAGCAGTTTATTCGGGGGGCAAGTTGAAGCTTTCTTT
TRBV5-1,TRBJ2-2,-,-,CASSLQTTDTGELFF,TGCGCCAGCAGCTTACAGACTACAGACACCGGGGAGCTGTTTTTT
TRBV19,TRBJ2-4,once,TRBD2,CASSMASGGRRHIQYF,TGTGCCAGTAGTATGGCTAGCGGGGGCCGTCGGCACATTCAGTACTTC
TRBV14,TRBJ1-5,-,-,CASSQGINQPQHF,TGTGCCAGCAGCCAGGGAATCAATCAGCCCCAGCATTTT
TRBV30,TRBJ1-6,-,-,CAWNPGRNSPLHF,TGTGCCTGGAATCCGGGACGCAATTCACCCCTCCACTTT
TRBV6-5,TRBJ1-4,-,-,CASSPTDTNEKLFF,TGTGCCAGCAGTCCGACAGATACTAATGAAAAACTGTTTTTT
TRBV12-5,TRBJ2-3,-,-,CASGAMGSADTQYF,TGTGCTAGTGGCGCCATGGGCTCGGCAGATACGCAGTATTTT
TRBV4-3,TRBJ1-3,few,-,CASSQVGGAGNTIYF,TGCGCCAGCAGCCAAGTTGGGGGGGCCGGAAACACCATATATTTT